Listed here are 22 T cell receptor beta chains from one sample, sequenced in a study of T cell repertoires in cytomegalovirus infection. MiXCR, applied by TCRdb to the reads, yields one record per CDR3 protein. The sample yields a few hundred thousand distinct CDR3 sequences, about a third seen once. Their antigen targets remain unknown. This specimen consisted of cultured PBMCs, obtained from culture after CMV antigen stimulation. These receptors all come from a human donor in good health (CMV status not recorded). Some clones in this sample may be carry-over from other donors' samples.

This rearrangement joins TRBV5-4 to TRBJ1-5; no definite D call. Germline V gene lookup returns CDR1 SGHNT and CDR2 YYREEE (reference sequence). The V end lost 3 bases, the J end lost 11 bases, and 15 bases lay between the germline ends. The CDR3 is 13 residues long. CDR3 loop: CASSSYRDSAQHF. The CDR3 DNA is TGTGCCAGCAGCTCCTACAGAGACTCGGCCCAGCATTTT.

J is TRBJ2-1 and V is TRBV7-9; D may be TRBD1 or TRBD2 (7 bases each). The germline gives CDR1 SEHNR, CDR2 FQNEAQ (reference sequence). CDR3 length: 16 residues. Trimming stripped 3 bases from V and 5 bases from J, with 17 bases between. CDR3 DNA: TGTGCCAGCAGCTTTCGCCCACAGGGGAGGGACAATGAGCAGTTCTTC. Translation gives CASSFRPQGRDNEQFF.

The J gene is TRBJ1-6, the V gene TRBV3-1, with a weak D call TRBD1 (6 bases). The CDR3 sequence is 14 residues long. The V end lost 4 bases, the J end lost 7 bases, and 11 bases lay between the germline ends. The germline V gene has CDR1 LGHDT and CDR2 YNNKEL (reference sequence). In DNA, the CDR3 is TGTGCCAGCAGCCTACGGACAGAAAATTCACCCCTCCACTTT. Its protein product is CASSLRTENSPLHF.

This clonotype was found a few times. This chain joins TRBV6-2 or TRBV6-3 and TRBJ2-2; 7 bases are shared with TRBD1. The V and J ends lost 5 bases and 0 bases, in that order; junction bases with no gene match: 3. This CDR3 is built from 15 residues. Per germline, CDR1 MNHEY and CDR2 SVGEGT. CDR3 DNA sequence: TGTGCCAGCAGTACGGGGACAGCGAACACCGGGGAGCTGTTTTTT. Its protein is CASSTGTANTGELFF.

The J gene is TRBJ2-2, the V gene TRBV19; the match to TRBD2 covers 7 bases. CDR3 length: 16 amino acids. The junction had 6 bases not matched to a gene; V was cut back by 3 bases and J by 2 bases. CDR1 is LNHDA and CDR2 is SQIVND in the germline V gene (reference sequence). This CDR3 is CASSMGLLPNTGELFF. The CDR3 bases are TGTGCCAGTAGTATGGGACTACTCCCTAACACCGGGGAGCTGTTTTTT.

The chain is built from TRBV5-4 and TRBJ2-5; D remains ambiguous. Germline CDR1 is SGHNT and CDR2 is YYREEE (reference sequence). Trimming took 4 bases from V and 2 from J, leaving 12 bases between them. This CDR3 region has 14 residues. CDR3 loop: CASSPRAAQETQYF. The DNA for the CDR3 is TGTGCCAGCAGCCCCCGGGCTGCACAAGAGACCCAGTACTTC.

V is TRBV27 and J is TRBJ2-7; 10 bases line up with TRBD2. The CDR3 contains 15 residues. The V and J ends lost 5 bases and 4 bases, in that order; junction bases with no gene match: 8. Germline V lookup: CDR1 MNHEY, CDR2 SMNVEV (reference sequence). The CDR3 DNA reads TGTGCCAGCAGTCTCTATGGGACTAGCGTGTACGAGCAGTACTTC. Translation: CASSLYGTSVYEQYF.

The chain joins TRBV12-3 or TRBV12-4 to TRBJ2-7; the match to TRBD1 covers 7 bases. With V trimmed by 5 bases and J by 2 bases, 9 bases remained unmatched. The CDR3 totals 15 residues. The CDR3 here is CASSTGQELTYEQYF. The CDR3 DNA reads as TGTGCCAGCAGTACCGGACAGGAACTAACCTACGAGCAGTACTTC.

The chain has TRBV6-6 and TRBJ2-1, with a tentative D call TRBD1 (5 bases). There are 14 residues in the CDR3. Trimming shortened V by 7 bases and J by 3 bases, and 13 bases separated the two germline ends. CDR1 MNHNY and CDR2 SVGAGI come from the germline V gene (reference sequence). CDR3 bases: TGTGCCAGCACTAAGGGGCCGGGCTACAATGAGCAGTTCTTC. This gives the protein CASTKGPGYNEQFF.

The V and J genes are TRBV6-2 or TRBV6-3 and TRBJ2-5; no firm D call. Germline CDR1 is MNHEY and CDR2 is SVGEGT. V was pared by 0 bases and J by 0 bases, with 8 bases between. The CDR3 sequence is 15 residues long. This CDR3 reads CASSYSIGYQETQYF. DNA of the CDR3: TGTGCCAGCAGTTACTCGATAGGGTACCAAGAGACCCAGTACTTC.

This clonotype was found a few times. V is TRBV7-2 and J is TRBJ2-2, with 14 bases that match TRBD2. V lost 3 bases to trimming and J lost 5 bases; unmatched junction nucleotides: 11. CDR3 length: 19 residues. Germline V gene lookup returns CDR1 SGHTA and CDR2 FQGNSA. DNA for the CDR3: TGTGCCAGCAGCTTCCGTCCCGGGACTAGCGGGAGAAGTACCGGGGAGCTGTTTTTT. Protein sequence: CASSFRPGTSGRSTGELFF.

Only a few counts were recorded for this clonotype. V gene TRBV28 combines with J gene TRBJ2-5; weak D call: TRBD1 (6 bases). V lost 5 bases, J lost 2 bases, and 15 bases lay in between. Per the germline V gene, CDR1 is MDHEN and CDR2 is SYDVKM. The CDR3 consists of 15 residues. As DNA, the CDR3 is TGTGCCAGCAGTAGCAACCAGGGGCATCAAGAGACCCAGTACTTC. It translates to CASSSNQGHQETQYF.

The chain links TRBV7-2 to TRBJ2-3; the D gene is possibly TRBD2 (6 bases). Trimming shortened V by 3 bases and J by 8 bases, and 18 bases separated the two germline ends. The CDR3 loop spans 15 amino acids. CDR1 SGHTA and CDR2 FQGNSA come from the germline V gene. The CDR3 bases are TGTGCCAGCAGCTTGAATAGCGATCGGCGGGGTACGCAGTATTTT. This sequence encodes CASSLNSDRRGTQYF.

This chain joins TRBV7-2 and TRBJ2-6; the match to TRBD2 covers 7 bases. V lost 0 bases to trimming and J lost 0 bases; unmatched junction nucleotides: 2. CDR1 and CDR2 from the germline V gene are SGHTA and FQGNSA. This CDR3 spans 17 amino acids. CDR3: CASSLAPGGSGANVLTF. The CDR3 DNA follows: TGTGCCAGCAGCTTAGCGCCGGGGGGCTCTGGGGCCAACGTCCTGACTTTC.

J is TRBJ2-3 and V is TRBV3-1; TRBD2 agrees at 8 bases. The CDR3 has 15 residues. Trimming at V came to 2 bases and at J to 4 bases, leaving 5 bases not matched to a gene. The germline CDR1 and CDR2 sequences are LGHDT and YNNKEL (reference sequence). The CDR3 nucleotides are TGTGCCAGCAGCCAATTAGCGGGGAATTCAGATACGCAGTATTTT. Protein product: CASSQLAGNSDTQYF.

The rearrangement joins TRBV6-2 or TRBV6-3 to TRBJ2-6; D is uncertain. This CDR3 has 15 residues. V was shortened by 6 bases and J by 0 bases, with 9 bases between the two germline ends. Germline V gene sequence: CDR1 MNHEY, CDR2 SVGEGT. The DNA for the CDR3 is TGTGCCAGCAGCCTCCCAGACTCTGGGGCCAACGTCCTGACTTTC. Its translation: CASSLPDSGANVLTF.

The chain has TRBV6-8 and TRBJ2-7; 8 nucleotides align to TRBD2. The trim removed 6 bases at V and 6 bases at J, leaving 16 bases unmatched. Germline CDR1 MNHGY, CDR2 SAAAGT. CDR3 length: 16 residues. The CDR3 coding sequence is TGTGCCAGCAGCCCACGCGGTTTTGCGGGAGGCCTCGAGCAGTACGTC. Its protein is CASSPRGFAGGLEQYV.

This clonotype was found a few times. This chain uses TRBV7-2 with TRBJ1-3; possibly TRBD1 for D (6 bases). The CDR3 runs 16 residues. CDR1 and CDR2 from the germline V gene are SGHTA and FQGNSA. Trimming took off 3 bases at V and 0 bases at J, with 12 bases between the two ends. The CDR3 loop reads CASSFYRANSGNTIYF. DNA for the CDR3: TGTGCCAGCAGCTTTTACAGGGCGAACTCTGGAAACACCATATATTTT.

This chain uses TRBV11-2 with TRBJ2-2, with D tentatively TRBD1 (5 bases). The CDR3 sequence is 19 residues long. Trimming stripped 3 bases from V and 6 bases from J, with 26 bases between. CDR1 is SGHAT and CDR2 is FQNNGV in the germline V gene. CDR3 nucleotide sequence: TGTGCCAGCAGCTTTGAGACAGAGCTAGGGATTTCCGGACCCGGGGAGCTGTTTTTT. Translation: CASSFETELGISGPGELFF.

This clonotype has just a few counts. The DNA of the CDR3 is TGTGCCAGCAGCCCCACGGAAAGCTCTGGAAACACCATATATTTT. The encoded protein is CASSPTESSGNTIYF. The gene calls are TRBV7-8 and TRBJ1-3; D gene uncertain. The CDR3 has 15 residues. Trimming cost V 5 bases and J 0 bases, with 11 bases left between them. The germline V gene has CDR1 SGHVS and CDR2 FQNEAQ.

This clonotype was seen a few times. The J gene is TRBJ2-3, the V gene TRBV7-2; tentatively, D is TRBD1 (5 bases). V gave up 1 base and J gave up 5 bases, with 10 bases separating them. Germline CDR1 is SGHTA and CDR2 is FQGNSA. This CDR3 is built from 14 residues. CDR3 in amino acids: CASSLDGAEDTQYF. Written as DNA, the CDR3 is TGTGCCAGCAGCTTAGATGGGGCGGAAGATACGCAGTATTTT.

CDR3 sequence: CASSLAPGQNYGYTF. In nucleotides, the CDR3 is TGTGCCAGCAGCTTAGCCCCCGGACAGAACTATGGCTACACCTTC. This chain joins TRBV7-2 and TRBJ1-2; D is perhaps TRBD1 (6 bases). CDR3 length equals 15 residues. Germline-derived CDR1 and CDR2 are SGHTA and FQGNSA. Trimming removed 0 bases at V and 2 bases at J, with 10 bases between.